This entry describes one T cell receptor beta chain. This entry is derived from a study of blood T cell repertoires in COVID-19. About the study: Sites across the United States, Italy and Spain contributed samples from acute and convalescent COVID-19. The analysed material was cDNA or gDNA that came from T cells, B-cell-depleted T cells, or PBMCs.

The CDR3 totals 18 residues. Source study methods: Nucleated cell counts were estimated from reference gene primer amplification. Profiled with immunoSEQ multiplex PCR; TCRdb holds only in-frame clones, not every one. Clone size and V and J calls were adopted from that table, with D and trimming inferred from the DNA. The sample includes some 190,000 clones, nearly 90% of them seen just once. Cohorts were based on clinical histories the participants reported. The sample taken for sequencing was PBMCs or T cells enriched from blood (not recorded which). This TCR derives from a woman in her thirties or forties with acute COVID-19. This chain connects TRBV1 to TRBJ2-5; the listed D gene, TRBD2, was not tested against the DNA. TRBV1 is tagged as a pseudogene. This chain's CDR3 is CTSSQDWPSGRGQETQYF. CDR3 nucleotide sequence: TGCACCAGCAGCCAAGATTGGCCTAGCGGGAGAGGTCAAGAGACCCAGTACTTC.